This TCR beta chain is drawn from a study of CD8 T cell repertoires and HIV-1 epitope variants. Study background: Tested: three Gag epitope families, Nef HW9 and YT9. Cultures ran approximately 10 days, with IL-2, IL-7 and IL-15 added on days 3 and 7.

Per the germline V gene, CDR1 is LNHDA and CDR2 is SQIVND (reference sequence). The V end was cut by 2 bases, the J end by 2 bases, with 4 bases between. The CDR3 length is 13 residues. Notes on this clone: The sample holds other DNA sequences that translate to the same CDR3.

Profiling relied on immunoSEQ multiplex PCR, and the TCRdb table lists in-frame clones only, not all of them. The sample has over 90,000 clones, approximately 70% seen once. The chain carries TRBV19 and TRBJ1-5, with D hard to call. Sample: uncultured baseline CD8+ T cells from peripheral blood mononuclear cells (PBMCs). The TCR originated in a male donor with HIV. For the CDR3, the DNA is TGTGCCAGTAGTATAAGTGGCAATCAGCCCCAGCATTTT. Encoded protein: CASSISGNQPQHF.